The 30 T cell receptor beta chains in this list originate from one sample, sequenced in a study of radiotherapy plus CTLA-4 blockade in lung cancer (dated by TCRdb to 2017 to 2018). The protocol used for the library was the immunoSEQ multiplex PCR assay. Not all clones reach the TCRdb copy of this immuneACCESS table, which keeps in-frame sequences only. Checked studies attribute under half of the gap to unresolved V genes and leave the rest unexplained. The sample table shows roughly 120,000 clones, and roughly 80% are seen once. Clones ranked in the top ten supply approximately 3.5% of the sample. Specimen: peripheral blood, collected from a patient treated with radiotherapy plus ipilimumab. The receptors were sampled from a human donor with non-small cell lung cancer that progressed on radiotherapy plus ipilimumab. Some clones in this sample may be carry-over from other donors' samples.

The CDR3 is CATLAAEAFF. CDR3 coding DNA: TGTGCCACTCTGGCGGCTGAAGCTTTCTTT. J is TRBJ1-1 and V is TRBV7-9; unclear D gene. V lost 10 bases and J 6 bases, leaving 9 bases between the germline ends. CDR3 size: 10 residues. The germline CDR1 and CDR2 sequences are SEHNR and FQNEAQ (reference sequence).

The gene calls are TRBV19 and TRBJ1-5; TRBD1 might be the D (5 bases). Germline loops: CDR1 LNHDA, CDR2 SQIVND (reference sequence). This CDR3 is built from 12 residues. V shed 6 bases and J shed 4 bases, with 7 bases lying between them. The CDR3 DNA reads TGTGCCAGTAGAAGGGGTAATCAGCCCCAGCATTTT. The encoded protein is CASRRGNQPQHF.

The genes are TRBV5-1 and TRBJ2-2, with 9 nucleotides matching TRBD2. V shed 2 bases, J shed 4 bases, and the junction held 9 bases outside the gene matches. Germline loops: CDR1 SGHRS, CDR2 YFSETQ. The CDR3 spans 17 residues. The CDR3 region has the DNA TGCGCCAGCAGCTTCATTCCGGGACTAGCTACCACCGGGGAGCTGTTTTTT. Protein product: CASSFIPGLATTGELFF.

This chain connects TRBV19 to TRBJ2-3; 8 bases fit TRBD1. This CDR3 is built from 14 residues. Germline values: CDR1 LNHDA, CDR2 SQIVND (reference sequence). V trimming: 5 bases; J trimming: 5 bases; junction bases outside the gene matches: 6. CDR3 sequence: CASSSDRGGDTQYF. CDR3 nucleotide sequence: TGTGCCAGTAGTTCAGACAGGGGAGGAGATACGCAGTATTTT.

The V call is TRBV9, the J call TRBJ2-1, with 8 nucleotides matching TRBD2. The CDR3 totals 16 residues. V lost 4 bases to trimming and J lost 0 bases; unmatched junction nucleotides: 6. Germline CDR1 and CDR2: SGDLS and YYNGEE. Written as DNA, the CDR3 is TGTGCCAGCAGCTTATCTGCGGGGGGCTCCTACAATGAGCAGTTCTTC. This gives the protein CASSLSAGGSYNEQFF.

With respect to this clone: Since no conserved phenylalanine or tryptophan closes the CDR3, a read error is the likely cause. The DNA is omitted, as the CDR3 cannot be located on it reliably, and the CDR3 follows TCRdb's listing. This sequence joins TRBV11-2 and TRBJ2-3; the table's D call TRBD2 went unverified against the DNA. Germline V gene sequence: CDR1 SGHAT, CDR2 FQNNGV. The CDR3 extends over 13 residues, inclusive of both ends. The CDR3 protein is CASSSRLAGLIVM.

There are a few counts of this clone. The rearrangement links TRBV10-2 to TRBJ2-1; 7 bases fit TRBD1. The germline V gene has CDR1 WSHSY and CDR2 SAAADI. Losses at the gene ends were 4 bases for V and 8 bases for J; bases not matched to a gene: 20. This CDR3 region has 18 residues. The chain's CDR3 is CASSVSYERQGIVDEQFF. The DNA for the CDR3 is TGCGCCAGCAGTGTTTCGTACGAGCGACAGGGAATTGTCGATGAGCAGTTCTTC.

The J gene is TRBJ1-2, the V gene TRBV28, with D perhaps TRBD1 (6 bases). Germline V CDR1 and CDR2: MDHEN, SYDVKM. The V end lost 3 bases, the J end lost 4 bases, and 15 bases lay between the germline ends. The CDR3 is made up of 15 amino acids. As DNA, the CDR3 is TGTGCCAGCAGTTTCAACCAGGGGAATGGCTATGGCTACACCTTC. This codes for CASSFNQGNGYGYTF.

V is TRBV5-1 and J is TRBJ2-7; D is possibly TRBD1 (5 bases). CDR1 and CDR2 (germline): SGHRS, YFSETQ. The length of the CDR3 is 14 residues. The germline V and J ends were trimmed by 2 bases and 2 bases, with 11 bases remaining between them. The CDR3 loop is CASSLTGQPYEQYF. The CDR3, as DNA: TGCGCCAGCAGCTTAACAGGACAACCCTACGAGCAGTACTTC.

The rearrangement joins TRBV4-2 to TRBJ1-5; D might be TRBD1 (5 bases). CDR1 is LGHNA, CDR2 YNFKEQ, per germline. The CDR3 is 14 amino acids. V lost 3 bases, J lost 5 bases, and 11 bases lay in between. CDR3 DNA: TGTGCCAGCAGCCATTTAACGGGGGATCAGCCCCAGCATTTT. Amino acids: CASSHLTGDQPQHF.

J is TRBJ2-3 and V is TRBV7-3; TRBD1 is a possible D gene (6 bases). CDR1 is SGHTA and CDR2 is FQGTGA in the germline V gene. The CDR3 has 15 residues. V dropped 2 bases and J dropped 0 bases, with 9 bases sitting between them. The CDR3 sequence is CASSLARGSTDTQYF. The CDR3 DNA follows: TGTGCCAGCAGCTTAGCCAGGGGTAGCACAGATACGCAGTATTTT.

The sample holds one count of this clone. This chain uses TRBV15 with TRBJ1-6; the D is unclear. This CDR3 has 16 amino acids. Trimming cost V 0 bases and J 2 bases, with 8 bases left between them. Looked up from germline, CDR1 is LNHNV and CDR2 is YYDKDF (reference sequence). CDR3 in amino acids: CATSRDFQTYNSPLHF. CDR3 coding DNA: TGTGCCACCAGCAGAGATTTCCAGACCTATAATTCACCCCTCCACTTT.

This clone appeared a single time. V is TRBV7-2 and J is TRBJ1-6; 9 positions agree with TRBD1. The germline CDR1 and CDR2 sequences are SGHTA and FQGNSA. The CDR3 has 16 residues. Germline trimming cut 2 bases from V and 6 bases from J; bases unmatched to any gene: 5. CDR3 sequence reads: CASSLYGQGTNSPLHF. The DNA for the CDR3 is TGTGCCAGCAGCTTATACGGACAGGGGACTAATTCACCCCTCCACTTT.

This chain uses TRBV4-3 with TRBJ2-5; TRBD2 is a possible D gene (6 bases). V was pared by 1 base and J by 3 bases, with 15 bases between. There are 16 residues in the CDR3. Germline V lookup: CDR1 LGHNA, CDR2 YSLEER. CDR3 coding DNA: TGCGCCAGCAGCCAAGTGTTAGGCAGGGAGGAAGAGACCCAGTACTTC. It is translated as CASSQVLGREEETQYF.

J is TRBJ2-3 and V is TRBV2; the match to TRBD2 covers 7 bases. CDR1 and CDR2 from the germline V gene are SNHLY and FYNNEI. Losses at the gene ends were 7 bases for V and 5 bases for J; bases not matched to a gene: 6. The CDR3 consists of 13 residues. Here the CDR3 DNA reads TGTGCCAGCATAGCGGGCCGGGAAGATACGCAGTATTTT. This codes for CASIAGREDTQYF.

The chain employs TRBV7-9 and TRBJ2-1; TRBD2 aligns across 15 bases. The CDR3 runs to 17 residues. V shed 6 bases, J shed 5 bases, and the junction held 8 bases outside the gene matches. Germline CDR1 reads SEHNR; CDR2 reads FQNEAQ (reference sequence). The CDR3, as DNA: TGTGCCAGCAGTTCTCCTCGGACTAGCGGGGGGGACAATGAGCAGTTCTTC. It yields the protein CASSSPRTSGGDNEQFF.

V gene TRBV7-3 combines with J gene TRBJ1-2, with D perhaps TRBD1 (5 bases). The CDR3 runs to 15 residues. V lost 5 bases, J lost 3 bases, and 16 bases lay in between. Germline CDR1 is SGHTA and CDR2 is FQGTGA. The CDR3 region has the DNA TGTGCCAGCAGCCCCCCGGGACTCCTAGACTATGGCTACACCTTC. It encodes CASSPPGLLDYGYTF.

V and J are TRBV4-2 and TRBJ1-3; D uncertain. The V gene lost 1 base and the J gene lost 1 base, with 14 bases spanning the gap. CDR3 size: 17 residues. CDR1 and CDR2 from the germline V gene are LGHNA and YNFKEQ. The CDR3 bases are TGTGCCAGCAGCCAAGTTTGGGTTGGGGATTCTGGAAACACCATATATTTT. Translation: CASSQVWVGDSGNTIYF.

The chain links TRBV7-2 to TRBJ1-6, with TRBD1 identical over 7 bases. J gave up 3 bases and V 5 bases, and 10 bases lay outside the gene matches. The germline V gene encodes CDR1 SGHTA and CDR2 FQGNSA. The CDR3 extends over 17 amino acids. The CDR3 loop reads CASSTITGAGYNSPLHF. In DNA, the CDR3 is TGTGCCAGCAGCACCATCACAGGGGCCGGCTATAATTCACCCCTCCACTTT.

This clone was detected a few times. The V and J genes are TRBV2 and TRBJ1-2, with 10 nucleotides matching TRBD1. With V trimmed by 6 bases and J by 5 bases, 6 bases remained unmatched. CDR1 is SNHLY, CDR2 FYNNEI, per germline. CDR3 length equals 14 residues. CDR3 sequence: CASRGGTGEYGYTF. CDR3 nucleotide sequence: TGTGCCAGCAGGGGGGGGACAGGGGAATATGGCTACACCTTC.

The chain combines TRBV6-1 with TRBJ1-5, with a weak D call TRBD1 (5 bases). The CDR3 totals 15 residues. Deletions cut 4 bases from V and 0 bases from J, with 10 bases between. In germline, CDR1 is MNHNS, CDR2 SASEGT. CDR3 residues: CASSGRQYSNQPQHF. CDR3 DNA: TGTGCCAGCAGTGGAAGACAGTATAGCAATCAGCCCCAGCATTTT.

The J gene is TRBJ2-7, the V gene TRBV27; 10 nucleotides agree with TRBD2. Germline trimming cut 4 bases from V and 3 bases from J; bases unmatched to any gene: 6. This CDR3 region has 15 residues. Germline-derived CDR1 and CDR2 are MNHEY and SMNVEV (reference sequence). CDR3 DNA: TGTGCCAGCAGTTCGCGGACTAGCGGACTCTACGAGCAGTACTTC. Encoded protein: CASSSRTSGLYEQYF.

The sample holds one count of this clone. The chain carries TRBV4-2 and TRBJ2-1; 7 nucleotides line up with TRBD2. Unmatched junction bases numbered 9, after V lost 3 bases and J lost 10 bases. The CDR3 is made up of 14 amino acids. Germline-derived CDR1 and CDR2 are LGHNA and YNFKEQ. This CDR3 is CASSQGRDVREQFF. DNA for the CDR3: TGTGCCAGCAGCCAGGGGAGGGACGTCCGAGAGCAGTTCTTC.

The chain joins TRBV25-1 to TRBJ2-4, with D perhaps assigned TRBD1 or TRBD2 (5 bases each). Trimming took 3 bases from V and 6 from J, leaving 18 bases between them. The germline V gene has CDR1 MGHDK and CDR2 SYGVNS. This CDR3 comprises 16 residues. The CDR3 region has the DNA TGTGCCAGCAGTGATCCCCGTCAGGGTGGGAGAAACATTCAGTACTTC. Its translation: CASSDPRQGGRNIQYF.

The chain carries TRBV5-4 and TRBJ1-5; D is unclear. This CDR3 has 15 residues. V was trimmed by 5 bases and J by 3 bases, leaving 15 bases between them. The germline gives CDR1 SGHNT, CDR2 YYREEE (reference sequence). The CDR3 loop is CASRPHEQANQPQHF. CDR3 bases: TGTGCCAGCAGACCTCATGAGCAGGCCAATCAGCCCCAGCATTTT.

The gene calls are TRBV13 and TRBJ1-1; a possible D gene is TRBD1 (5 bases). V shed 0 bases and J shed 7 bases, with 9 bases lying between them. CDR1 is PRHDT and CDR2 is FYEKMQ in the germline V gene (reference sequence). The CDR3 is made up of 13 amino acids. DNA of the CDR3: TGTGCCAGCAGCTTAGGCCAGACAGTTGAAGCTTTCTTT. Protein sequence: CASSLGQTVEAFF.

A few counts support this clone. The chain carries TRBV5-1 and TRBJ2-5; 7 positions agree with TRBD2. CDR1 SGHRS and CDR2 YFSETQ come from the germline V gene. The CDR3 runs to 13 residues. V gave up 4 bases and J gave up 1 base; unmatched junction bases: 1. Written as DNA, the CDR3 is TGCGCCAGCAGCGGGGGGGGCCAAGAGACCCAGTACTTC. Translating gives CASSGGGQETQYF.

The chain couples TRBV7-2 to TRBJ1-1, with 7 bases identical to TRBD1. Germline lookup yields CDR1 SGHTA and CDR2 FQGNSA. V trimming: 4 bases; J trimming: 5 bases; junction bases outside the gene matches: 7. The CDR3 runs to 14 residues. Written as DNA, the CDR3 is TGTGCCAGCAGCTACCGGGCAGGGGGGACTGAAGCTTTCTTT. This sequence encodes CASSYRAGGTEAFF. The whole variable domain, remainder taken from reference TRBV7-2 and TRBJ1-1, is GAGVSQSPSNKVTEKGKDVELRCDPISGHTALYWYRQSLGQGLEFLIYFQGNSAPDKSGLPSDRFSAERTGGSVSTLTIQRTQQEDSAVYLCASSYRAGGTEAFFGQGTRLTVV.

The V and J genes are TRBV10-3 and TRBJ2-3, with 7 bases lining up with TRBD2. The CDR3 consists of 13 residues. The V gene's germline CDR1 is ENHRY and CDR2 SYGVKD. J lost 2 bases, V lost 6 bases, and 2 bases had no gene match. Written as DNA, the CDR3 is TGTGCCATCAGCGGACTAGTCACAGATACGCAGTATTTT. This codes for CAISGLVTDTQYF.

The V call is TRBV4-3, the J call TRBJ2-1, with 7 bases lining up with TRBD1. The CDR3 has 15 amino acids. V shed 3 bases and J 3 bases; nucleotides not matched to a gene: 5. CDR1 is LGHNA and CDR2 is YSLEER in the germline V gene. The CDR3 loop is CASSHEQGFYNEQFF. CDR3 in DNA: TGCGCCAGCAGCCATGAACAGGGGTTCTACAATGAGCAGTTCTTC.